A selection of T cell receptor beta chains follows, all from one sample in a study of blood T cells in healthy people across ages. TCRdb reanalysed the 5' RACE reads using MiXCR and keeps one entry per CDR3 protein. The sample holds some 1.5 million distinct CDR3 sequences; approximately 28% are singletons and the top ten take roughly 8.2%. The specimen sequenced was blood. The receptors stem from a woman between 25 and 40 years old in good health. Both conserved end residues are part of each CDR3. The D gene is left open where the match is weak. The listing skips clone size in some rows; elsewhere it reads once, few, many or a size class.

cdr3_aa | cdr3_nt | v_call | clone_size | j_call | d_call
CASRHRSYYEQYF | TGTGCCAGCAGGCACAGGAGTTACTACGAGCAGTACTTC | TRBV2 | NA | TRBJ2-7 | NA
CASSLAGGRAGNEQYF | TGTGCCAGCAGCTTAGCTGGCGGGAGGGCCGGCAATGAGCAGTACTTC | TRBV7-2 | NA | TRBJ2-5 | TRBD2
CASRTDSPYGYTF | TGTGCCAGCAGGACCGACAGCCCCTATGGCTACACCTTC | TRBV6-6 | NA | TRBJ1-2 | NA
CASSPNPGLAGEAREQYF | TGTGCCAGCTCCCCCAATCCGGGACTAGCGGGAGAAGCCAGGGAGCAGTACTTC | TRBV18 | few | TRBJ2-7 | TRBD2
CASNFNTGELFF | TGTGCCAGCAATTTCAACACCGGGGAGCTGTTTTTT | TRBV12-3/TRBV12-4 | NA | TRBJ2-2 | NA
CASTQGGGYNEQFF | TGTGCCAGCACCCAGGGGGGGGGATACAATGAGCAGTTCTTC | TRBV12-3/TRBV12-4 | few | TRBJ2-1 | NA
CASSQGIEAFF | TGCGCCAGCAGTCAGGGTATTGAAGCTTTCTTT | TRBV10-2 | NA | TRBJ1-1 | NA
CASSLAGFSYGYTF | TGTGCCAGCAGTTTAGCAGGATTCTCCTATGGCTACACCTTC | TRBV12-3/TRBV12-4 | NA | TRBJ1-2 | NA
CASSDDLAGSTSWVRQFF | TGTGCCAGCAGCGATGACCTAGCGGGATCTACCTCTTGGGTTAGGCAGTTCTTC | TRBV7-6 | many | TRBJ2-1 | TRBD2
CATSDSRFSNQPQHF | TGTGCCACCAGTGATTCCCGGTTTAGCAATCAGCCCCAGCATTTT | TRBV24-1 | NA | TRBJ1-5 | NA
CASSPVSYGYTF | TGTGCCAGCAGTCCAGTTTCCTATGGCTACACCTTC | TRBV28 | many | TRBJ1-2 | NA
CASSYLGLDREQYF | TGTGCCAGCAGTTACCTGGGACTGGACCGGGAGCAGTACTTC | TRBV6-6 | NA | TRBJ2-7 | NA
CASSPQYGRSYEQYF | TGTGCCAGCAGCCCTCAGTACGGGAGAAGCTACGAGCAGTACTTC | TRBV7-2 | few | TRBJ2-7 | NA
CAGSPVHDEQYF | TGTGCCGGCTCACCAGTTCACGACGAGCAGTACTTC | TRBV18 | NA | TRBJ2-7 | NA
CASSLMFGTVPGDTQYF | TGTGCCAGCAGTTTAATGTTTGGGACCGTACCAGGAGATACGCAGTATTTT | TRBV12-3/TRBV12-4 | few | TRBJ2-3 | NA
CSARALAGVSYEQYF | TGCAGTGCTAGGGCCCTCGCGGGTGTCTCCTACGAGCAGTACTTC | TRBV20-1 | NA | TRBJ2-7 | NA
CAEGPNTGELFF | TGTGCCGAAGGACCGAACACCGGGGAGCTGTTTTTT | TRBV28 | NA | TRBJ2-2 | NA
CASIARTGVDRTQYF | TGTGCCAGCATCGCCAGGACAGGGGTGGATCGGACCCAGTACTTC | TRBV2 | NA | TRBJ2-5 | TRBD1
CASSPRQGGDTQYF | TGTGCCAGCTCACCCCGTCAGGGAGGGGACACGCAGTATTTT | TRBV18 | many | TRBJ2-3 | TRBD2
CASSPEPGQIYGYTF | TGTGCCAGCTCACCCGAACCGGGACAGATCTATGGCTACACCTTC | TRBV18 | NA | TRBJ1-2 | TRBD1
CAGSPMGETQYF | TGTGCCGGCTCACCAATGGGGGAGACCCAGTACTTC | TRBV18 | NA | TRBJ2-5 | NA
CASSLTPGGLSTDTQYF | TGTGCCAGCAGCTTAACCCCTGGCGGGCTTAGCACAGATACGCAGTATTTT | TRBV11-2 | few | TRBJ2-3 | NA
CAIMASGSSYNEQYF | TGTGCCATCATGGCGAGCGGGAGTTCCTACAATGAGCAGTACTTC | TRBV10-3 | NA | TRBJ2-7 | TRBD2
CASSHAGTGNTIYF | TGTGCCAGCAGCCACGCCGGGACAGGAAACACCATATATTTT | TRBV7-2 | NA | TRBJ1-3 | NA
CASSVLQGNTEAFF | TGTGCCAGCAGCGTATTACAGGGGAACACTGAAGCTTTCTTT | TRBV12-3/TRBV12-4 | few | TRBJ1-1 | NA
CSARDDSGTSTDTQYF | TGCAGTGCTAGAGATGATAGCGGGACTAGCACAGATACGCAGTATTTT | TRBV20-1 | many | TRBJ2-3 | TRBD2
CASSSGTGSSPLHF | TGTGCCAGCAGTTCCGGGACAGGGAGTTCACCCCTCCACTTT | TRBV6-6 | many | TRBJ1-6 | TRBD1
CAGSFILNEQFF | TGTGCCGGCAGCTTTATTCTCAATGAGCAGTTCTTC | TRBV5-5 | NA | TRBJ2-1 | NA
CASSGLPGSYEQYF | TGTGCCAGCAGCGGACTTCCAGGCTCCTACGAGCAGTACTTC | TRBV11-2 | NA | TRBJ2-7 | NA
CASSLRWTSGRGTDTQYF | TGTGCCAGCAGCTTACGTTGGACTAGCGGGAGGGGCACAGATACGCAGTATTTT | TRBV7-2 | NA | TRBJ2-3 | TRBD2
CASSVVSVRSSTDTQYF | TGTGCCAGCAGCGTAGTAAGTGTGAGAAGTAGCACAGATACGCAGTATTTT | TRBV9 | many | TRBJ2-3 | NA
CASSLEGAADTQYF | TGTGCCAGCAGTTTAGAGGGGGCGGCAGATACGCAGTATTTT | TRBV7-9 | many | TRBJ2-3 | TRBD1
CSAAATGENGYTF | TGCAGTGCCGCCGCGACAGGGGAAAATGGCTACACCTTC | TRBV20-1 | few | TRBJ1-2 | TRBD1
CASNSAGETEAFF | TGTGCCAGCAATTCGGCAGGGGAGACTGAAGCTTTCTTT | TRBV3-1 | NA | TRBJ1-1 | NA
CASSRSGTSGRDTQYF | TGTGCCAGCAGTCGTTCCGGGACTAGCGGGAGGGATACGCAGTATTTT | TRBV2 | NA | TRBJ2-3 | TRBD2
CSAHPDIGQTYTDTQYF | TGCAGTGCTCATCCAGACATCGGGCAAACTTACACAGATACGCAGTATTTT | TRBV20-1 | NA | TRBJ2-3 | NA
CATSRGGSGSDETQYF | TGTGCCACCAGCAGAGGTGGTAGCGGGAGCGATGAGACCCAGTACTTC | TRBV15 | few | TRBJ2-5 | TRBD2
CASSFTRTGGNEQYF | TGTGCCAGCAGCTTTACTCGGACAGGGGGAAATGAACAGTACTTC | TRBV11-2 | NA | TRBJ2-7 | TRBD1
CASSLQGAQETQYF | TGCGCCAGCAGCTTACAGGGGGCTCAAGAGACCCAGTACTTC | TRBV5-1 | many | TRBJ2-5 | TRBD1
CASSQVAGQQFF | TGCGCCAGCAGCCAAGTCGCAGGTCAGCAGTTCTTC | TRBV4-1 | few | TRBJ2-1 | NA
CASSVGSSPYEQYF | TGTGCCAGCAGCGTAGGTTCGTCGCCCTACGAGCAGTACTTC | TRBV9 | NA | TRBJ2-7 | NA
CASSLLSGRALFSSYNEQFF | TGTGCCAGCAGTCTTTTAAGCGGGAGAGCCTTATTTAGCTCCTACAATGAGCAGTTCTTC | TRBV28 | NA | TRBJ2-1 | TRBD2
CASSPSRVGHEQYF | TGTGCCAGCAGCCCCTCCCGGGTCGGCCACGAGCAGTACTTC | TRBV7-9 | many | TRBJ2-7 | NA